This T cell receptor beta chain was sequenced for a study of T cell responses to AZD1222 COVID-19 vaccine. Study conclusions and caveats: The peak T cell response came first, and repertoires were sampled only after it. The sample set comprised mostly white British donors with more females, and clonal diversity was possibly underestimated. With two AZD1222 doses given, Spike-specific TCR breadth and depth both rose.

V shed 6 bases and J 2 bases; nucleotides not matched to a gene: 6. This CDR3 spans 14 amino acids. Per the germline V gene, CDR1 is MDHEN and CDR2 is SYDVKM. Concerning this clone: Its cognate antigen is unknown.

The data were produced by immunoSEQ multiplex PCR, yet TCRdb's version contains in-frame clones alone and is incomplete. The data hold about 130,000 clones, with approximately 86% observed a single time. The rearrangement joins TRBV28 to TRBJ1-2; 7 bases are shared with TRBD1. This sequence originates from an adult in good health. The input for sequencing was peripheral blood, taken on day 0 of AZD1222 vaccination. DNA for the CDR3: TGTGCCAGCAGCTCGGCACAGGGGAACTATGGCTACACCTTC. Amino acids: CASSSAQGNYGYTF.